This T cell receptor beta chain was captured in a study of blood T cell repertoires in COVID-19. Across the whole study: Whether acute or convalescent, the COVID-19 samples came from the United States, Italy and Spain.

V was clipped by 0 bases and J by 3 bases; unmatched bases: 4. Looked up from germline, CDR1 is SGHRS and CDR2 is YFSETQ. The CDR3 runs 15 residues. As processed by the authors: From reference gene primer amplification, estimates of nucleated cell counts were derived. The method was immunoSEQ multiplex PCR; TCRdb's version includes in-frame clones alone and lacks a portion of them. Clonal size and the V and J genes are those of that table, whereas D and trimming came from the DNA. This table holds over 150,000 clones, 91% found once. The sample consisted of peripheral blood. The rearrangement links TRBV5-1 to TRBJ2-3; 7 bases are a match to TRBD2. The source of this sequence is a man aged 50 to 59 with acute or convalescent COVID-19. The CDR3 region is CASSLGGGGTDTQYF. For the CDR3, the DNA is TGCGCCAGCAGCTTGGGTGGCGGGGGAACAGATACGCAGTATTTT.